Each of the 22 T cell receptor beta chains below was sequenced from the same sample in a study of T cells after yellow fever vaccination. TCRdb redid the calling of the 5' RACE reads with MiXCR, one entry per CDR3 protein. Of a few hundred thousand distinct CDR3 sequences listed, roughly 4.3% are singletons. Sequencing was performed on PBMCs, taken 15 days after the yellow fever booster vaccination. The receptors shown here come from a man aged 18 to 35 who received the YFV17D yellow fever vaccine.

The J gene is TRBJ2-3, the V gene TRBV4-2, with unresolved D. Trimming left V 4 bases short and J 4 bases short, with 12 bases between. CDR1 LGHNA and CDR2 YNFKEQ come from the germline V gene. The CDR3 consists of 14 residues. The CDR3 spells CASSLQWGPDTQYF. The CDR3 nucleotides read TGTGCCAGCAGCCTGCAGTGGGGTCCAGATACGCAGTATTTT.

Note on this clonotype: A much bigger clone sits one base away, suggesting this may be a read error. The chain combines TRBV11-2 with TRBJ2-1; the match to TRBD2 covers 7 bases. The ends lost 0 bases at V and 6 bases at J; junction bases unmatched: 8. The germline V gene encodes CDR1 SGHAT and CDR2 FQNNGV. The length of the CDR3 is 16 residues. CDR3 DNA sequence: TGTGCCAGCAGCTTAGATCTTTGGCGGGGGAGCAATGAGCAGTTCTTC. As protein: CASSLDLWRGSNEQFF.

This clonotype came up many times. The V and J genes are TRBV6-4 and TRBJ2-3, with D perhaps TRBD2 (5 bases). This CDR3 is 14 amino acids long. Germline assignment: CDR1 MRHNA and CDR2 SNTAGT. Trimming took 3 bases from V and 0 from J, leaving 7 bases between them. CDR3 DNA: TGTGCCAGCAGTGAAAGAGGGAGCACAGATACGCAGTATTTT. It is translated as CASSERGSTDTQYF.

This clonotype was observed at least ten times. J is TRBJ2-7 and V is TRBV20-1; the match to TRBD2 covers 10 bases. The J segment lost 1 base and the V segment lost 6 bases, leaving 3 bases of the junction unmatched. The CDR3 extends over 13 amino acids. The germline V gene encodes CDR1 DFQATT and CDR2 SNEGSKA (reference sequence). This chain's CDR3 is CSAPLAGSYEQYF. The CDR3 nucleotides are TGCAGTGCCCCACTAGCGGGGTCCTACGAGCAGTACTTC.

The J gene is TRBJ2-5, the V gene TRBV2; D is unclear. This CDR3 is built from 16 residues. V was trimmed by 7 bases and J by 4 bases, leaving 22 bases between them. The V gene's germline CDR1 is SNHLY and CDR2 FYNNEI. CDR3 region: CASTNAPGQSGETQYF. The CDR3 coding sequence is TGTGCCAGCACCAACGCCCCCGGGCAGTCCGGAGAGACCCAGTACTTC.

The rearrangement joins TRBV6-5 to TRBJ2-5; possibly TRBD1 or TRBD2 for D (5 bases each). This CDR3 comprises 13 residues. V lost 7 bases and J lost 7, with 16 bases in between. Germline V gene lookup returns CDR1 MNHEY and CDR2 SVGAGI. CDR3 sequence: CASTPQGAGTQYF. Here the CDR3 DNA reads TGTGCCAGCACCCCACAAGGGGCGGGGACCCAGTACTTC.

This clonotype came up a few times. The chain couples TRBV7-2 to TRBJ1-1; the match to TRBD1 covers 9 bases. The CDR3 loop spans 17 amino acids. CDR1 and CDR2 (germline): SGHTA, FQGNSA. V lost 2 bases to trimming and J lost 1 base; unmatched junction nucleotides: 8. The CDR3 reads CASSLFLQGASNTEAFF. The CDR3 region has the DNA TGTGCCAGCAGCTTATTCTTACAGGGGGCTTCGAACACTGAAGCTTTCTTT.

This clonotype was counted many times. This chain joins TRBV10-3 and TRBJ1-3; D remains unclear. Deletions cut 10 bases from V and 3 bases from J, with 13 bases between. Germline lookup yields CDR1 ENHRY and CDR2 SYGVKD. The CDR3 has 13 amino acids. This CDR3 is CATREARGNTIYF. The CDR3 nucleotides are TGTGCCACCCGGGAAGCTCGTGGAAACACCATATATTTT.

The rearrangement links TRBV19 to TRBJ2-3; D not certain. The CDR3 is made up of 13 amino acids. Germline V CDR1 and CDR2: LNHDA, SQIVND (reference sequence). V was clipped by 4 bases and J by 4 bases, with 9 bases between them. The CDR3 reads CASSTEGPDTQYF. CDR3 nucleotide sequence: TGTGCCAGTAGTACTGAAGGTCCAGATACGCAGTATTTT.

This clonotype was detected many times. The chain joins TRBV10-1 to TRBJ2-7, with a tentative D call TRBD2 (7 bases). The CDR3 sequence is 16 residues long. Per germline, CDR1 WNHNN and CDR2 SYGVQD (reference sequence). Trimming shortened V by 0 bases and J by 4 bases, and 16 bases separated the two germline ends. CDR3 nucleotides: TGCGCCAGCAGTGAGTCGCGGGGGACAATCGTATACGAGCAGTACTTC. Translating gives CASSESRGTIVYEQYF.

This chain's CDR3 is CASSSGFRQYV. Written as DNA, the CDR3 is TGTGCCAGCAGTTCAGGGTTCAGGCAGTACGTC. This chain uses TRBV28 with TRBJ2-7, with D possibly TRBD1 on 5 matching bases. V was pared by 4 bases and J by 9 bases, with 10 bases between. There are 11 residues in the CDR3. Germline assignment: CDR1 MDHEN and CDR2 SYDVKM.

This clonotype was picked up many times. The V call is TRBV6-5, the J call TRBJ1-6; no clear D. CDR1 and CDR2 from the germline V gene are MNHEY and SVGAGI. This CDR3 is 13 amino acids long. Deletions cut 4 bases from V and 16 bases from J, with 17 bases between. CDR3 protein: CASSSHPDGKLHF. The CDR3 DNA reads TGTGCCAGCAGTTCCCACCCCGACGGAAAACTCCACTTT.

This clonotype was recorded at least ten times. The chain is built from TRBV5-1 and TRBJ2-1, with TRBD1 as a possible D gene (6 bases). The germline gives CDR1 SGHRS, CDR2 YFSETQ. The CDR3 is made up of 14 amino acids. Trimming removed 5 bases from V and 9 bases from J, with 18 bases in between. For the CDR3, the DNA is TGCGCCAGCAGGCCGTATTGGGGGCCGACTGAGCAGTTCTTC. Protein sequence: CASRPYWGPTEQFF.

This clonotype was counted a few times. This rearrangement joins TRBV4-2 to TRBJ2-7; no firm D call. V lost 0 bases, J lost 3 bases, and 9 bases lay in between. The germline gives CDR1 LGHNA, CDR2 YNFKEQ. The CDR3 is 14 amino acids. CDR3 bases: TGTGCCAGCAGCCAAGACCAGGTGGACTACGAGCAGTACTTC. It yields the protein CASSQDQVDYEQYF.

This clonotype was counted ten times or more. The genes are TRBV7-2 and TRBJ2-1; either TRBD1 or TRBD2 may fit D (5 bases each). This CDR3 contains 13 residues. Germline assignment: CDR1 SGHTA and CDR2 FQGNSA. V lost 5 bases and J lost 9, with 14 bases in between. The CDR3, as DNA: TGTGCCAGCAGCATGGCCCCAGGGACTGAGCAGTTCTTC. As protein: CASSMAPGTEQFF.

This clonotype has only a few counts. V is TRBV30 and J is TRBJ1-1; possible D gene TRBD1, 6 bases. Trimming shortened V by 3 bases and J by 2 bases, and 10 bases separated the two germline ends. CDR1 is GTSNPN, CDR2 SVGIG, per germline (reference sequence). This CDR3 contains 13 residues. CDR3 DNA sequence: TGTGCCTGGAGGAGGACAGCTAACACTGAAGCTTTCTTT. Translation: CAWRRTANTEAFF.

This clonotype was picked up a small number of times. The rearrangement joins TRBV20-1 to TRBJ2-5; TRBD2 is a possible D gene (6 bases). CDR1 is DFQATT, CDR2 SNEGSKA, per germline (reference sequence). V dropped 4 bases and J dropped 2 bases, with 17 bases sitting between them. The CDR3 runs to 15 residues. This CDR3 is CSAILPSSGQETQYF. As DNA, the CDR3 is TGCAGTGCTATACTCCCGAGTAGCGGTCAAGAGACCCAGTACTTC.

This chain connects TRBV3-1 to TRBJ2-2; D gene unclear. This CDR3 is built from 15 residues. The germline V and J ends were trimmed by 1 base and 1 base, with 7 bases remaining between them. From germline, CDR1 is LGHDT and CDR2 YNNKEL (reference sequence). The CDR3 DNA reads as TGTGCCAGCAGCCAAGCTTCGGAGAACACCGGGGAGCTGTTTTTT. This translates into CASSQASENTGELFF.

This clonotype was observed many times. The V gene is TRBV7-2, the J gene TRBJ1-6; maybe TRBD1 (5 bases). Germline lookup yields CDR1 SGHTA and CDR2 FQGNSA. This CDR3 region has 14 residues. The V end was cut by 4 bases, the J end by 8 bases, with 12 bases between. The CDR3 DNA reads as TGTGCCAGCAGCTGGCAGGGCGCGTATTCACCCCTCCACTTT. Encoded protein: CASSWQGAYSPLHF.

The chain couples TRBV7-2 to TRBJ2-7, with D tentatively TRBD1 or TRBD2 (5 bases each). The CDR3 contains 18 residues. Germline V gives CDR1 SGHTA, CDR2 FQGNSA. Trimming stripped 2 bases from V and 0 bases from J, with 20 bases between. The CDR3 here is CASSLSAAGRADSYEQYV. The CDR3 DNA is TGTGCCAGCAGCTTAAGTGCTGCAGGGCGGGCCGACTCCTACGAGCAGTACGTC.

The chain carries TRBV2 and TRBJ2-7; D not resolved. Per the germline V gene, CDR1 is SNHLY and CDR2 is FYNNEI. There are 13 residues in the CDR3. The V end was cut by 4 bases, the J end by 2 bases, with 9 bases between. The CDR3 DNA reads TGTGCCAGCAGTGTCTGGCTCGCCTACGAGCAGTACGTC. Protein sequence: CASSVWLAYEQYV.

The chain is built from TRBV5-5 and TRBJ2-2; D remains ambiguous. CDR3 length: 15 residues. Germline assignment: CDR1 SGHKS and CDR2 YYEKEE (reference sequence). V gave up 5 bases and J gave up 0 bases, with 11 bases separating them. CDR3 sequence reads: CASRFGRTNTGELFF. The CDR3 bases are TGTGCCAGCAGATTTGGAAGGACGAACACCGGGGAGCTGTTTTTT.